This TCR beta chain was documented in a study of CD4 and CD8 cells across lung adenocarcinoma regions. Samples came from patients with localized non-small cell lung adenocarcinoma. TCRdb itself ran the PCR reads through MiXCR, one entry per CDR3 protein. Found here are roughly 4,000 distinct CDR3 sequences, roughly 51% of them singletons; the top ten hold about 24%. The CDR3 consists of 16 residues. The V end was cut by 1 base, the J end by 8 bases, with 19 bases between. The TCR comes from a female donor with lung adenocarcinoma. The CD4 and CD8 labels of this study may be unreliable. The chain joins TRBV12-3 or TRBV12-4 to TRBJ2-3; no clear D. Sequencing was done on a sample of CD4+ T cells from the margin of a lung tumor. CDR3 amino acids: CASSLGAQLGVGTQYF. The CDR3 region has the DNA TGTGCCAGCAGTTTAGGAGCACAGCTTGGGGTGGGTACGCAGTATTTT.